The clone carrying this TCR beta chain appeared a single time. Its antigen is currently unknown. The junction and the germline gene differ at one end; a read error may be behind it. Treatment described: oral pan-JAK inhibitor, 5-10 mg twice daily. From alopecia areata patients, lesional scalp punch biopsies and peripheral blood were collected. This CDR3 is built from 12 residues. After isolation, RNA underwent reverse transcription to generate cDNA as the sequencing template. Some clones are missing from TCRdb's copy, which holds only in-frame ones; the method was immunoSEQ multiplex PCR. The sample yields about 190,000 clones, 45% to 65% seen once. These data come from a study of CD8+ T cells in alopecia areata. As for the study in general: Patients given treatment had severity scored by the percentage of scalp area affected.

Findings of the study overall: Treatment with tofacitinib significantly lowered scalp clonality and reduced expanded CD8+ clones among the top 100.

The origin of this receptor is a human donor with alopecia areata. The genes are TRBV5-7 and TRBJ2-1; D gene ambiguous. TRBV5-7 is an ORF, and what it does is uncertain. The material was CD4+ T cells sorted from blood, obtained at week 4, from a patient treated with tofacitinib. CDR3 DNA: TGTGCCAGCAGCCGAAATTACAGTGAGCAGTTCTTC. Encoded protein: CASSRNYSEQFF.